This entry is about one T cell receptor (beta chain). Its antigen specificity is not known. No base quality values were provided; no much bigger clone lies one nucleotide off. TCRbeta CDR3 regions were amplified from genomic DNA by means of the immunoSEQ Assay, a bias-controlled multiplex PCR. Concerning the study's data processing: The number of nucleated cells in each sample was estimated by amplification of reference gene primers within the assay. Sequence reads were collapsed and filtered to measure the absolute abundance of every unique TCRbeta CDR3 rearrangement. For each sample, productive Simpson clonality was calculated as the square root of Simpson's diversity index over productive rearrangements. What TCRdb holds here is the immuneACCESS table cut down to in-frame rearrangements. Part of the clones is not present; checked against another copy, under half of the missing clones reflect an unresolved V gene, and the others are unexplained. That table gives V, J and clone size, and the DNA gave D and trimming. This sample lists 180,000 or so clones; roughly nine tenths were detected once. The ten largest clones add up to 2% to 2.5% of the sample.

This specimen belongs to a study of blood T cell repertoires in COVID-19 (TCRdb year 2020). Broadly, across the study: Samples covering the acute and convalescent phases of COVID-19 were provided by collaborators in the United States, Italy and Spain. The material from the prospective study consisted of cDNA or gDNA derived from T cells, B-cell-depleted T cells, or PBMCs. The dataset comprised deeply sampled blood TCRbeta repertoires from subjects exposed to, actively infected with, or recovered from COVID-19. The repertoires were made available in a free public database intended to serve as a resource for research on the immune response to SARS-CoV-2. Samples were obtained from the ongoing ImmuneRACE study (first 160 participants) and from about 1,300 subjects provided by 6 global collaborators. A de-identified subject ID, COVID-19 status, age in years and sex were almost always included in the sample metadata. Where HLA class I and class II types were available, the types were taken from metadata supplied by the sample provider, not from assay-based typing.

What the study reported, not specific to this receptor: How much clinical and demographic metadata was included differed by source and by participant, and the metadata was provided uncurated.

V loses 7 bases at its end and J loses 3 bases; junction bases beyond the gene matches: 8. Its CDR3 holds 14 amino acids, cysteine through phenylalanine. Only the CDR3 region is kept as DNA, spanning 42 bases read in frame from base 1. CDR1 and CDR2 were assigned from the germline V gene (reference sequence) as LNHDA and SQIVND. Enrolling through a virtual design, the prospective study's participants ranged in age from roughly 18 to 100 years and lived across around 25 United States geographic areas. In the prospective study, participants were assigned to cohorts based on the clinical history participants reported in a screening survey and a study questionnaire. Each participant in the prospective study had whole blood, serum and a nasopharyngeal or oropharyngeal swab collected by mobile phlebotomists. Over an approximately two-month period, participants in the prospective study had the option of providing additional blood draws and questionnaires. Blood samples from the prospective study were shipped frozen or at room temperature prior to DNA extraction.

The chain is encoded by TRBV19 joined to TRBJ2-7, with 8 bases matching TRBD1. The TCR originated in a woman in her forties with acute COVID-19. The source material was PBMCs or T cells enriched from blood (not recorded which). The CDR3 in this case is CASTPRQGLYEQYF. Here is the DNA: TGTGCCAGTACCCCCCGACAGGGGCTCTACGAGCAGTACTTC.